This TCR beta chain was documented in a study of shared clonotypes between healthy human individuals. Points from the study as a whole: In several donors, around 5% of naive CD4 clonotypes appeared in common. Generally, estimated richness proved larger in naive subsets than it did in memory subsets.

In the case of this clone: Its antigen is still unknown.

The study separated CD4+ cells into CD45RA+ naive and CD45RA-negative memory subsets. Per the original data handling: Junction-only sequences without quality scores were provided by ImmunoSEQ, so filtering was different. Here immunoSEQ multiplex PCR was the method, and the copy in TCRdb shows in-frame clones only, minus some. Clone size and V and J calls were adopted from that table, with D and trimming inferred from the DNA. This sample has millions of clones, with 90% to 95% found just once. Germline V gives CDR1 SGDLS, CDR2 YYNGEE. Trimming removed 5 bases from V and 14 bases from J; junction bases left unmatched: 8. The CDR3 consists of 13 residues.

This chain joins TRBV9 and TRBJ1-4, with 11 bases fitting TRBD1. Sequencing was carried out using naive CD4+ T cells sorted from blood. This sample's subset: CD45RA+ positively selected. This TCR came from a man between 18 and 29 years old in good health. CDR3 region: CASSGQGATGLFF. CDR3 coding DNA: TGTGCCAGCAGTGGACAGGGGGCAACTGGCCTGTTTTTT. Full variable domain (missing parts from reference TRBV9 and TRBJ1-4): DSGVTQTPKHLITATGQRVTLRCSPRSGDLSVYWYQQSLDQGLQFLIQYYNGEERAKGNILERFSAQQFPDLHSELNLSSLELGDSALYFCASSGQGATGLFFGSGTQLSVL.